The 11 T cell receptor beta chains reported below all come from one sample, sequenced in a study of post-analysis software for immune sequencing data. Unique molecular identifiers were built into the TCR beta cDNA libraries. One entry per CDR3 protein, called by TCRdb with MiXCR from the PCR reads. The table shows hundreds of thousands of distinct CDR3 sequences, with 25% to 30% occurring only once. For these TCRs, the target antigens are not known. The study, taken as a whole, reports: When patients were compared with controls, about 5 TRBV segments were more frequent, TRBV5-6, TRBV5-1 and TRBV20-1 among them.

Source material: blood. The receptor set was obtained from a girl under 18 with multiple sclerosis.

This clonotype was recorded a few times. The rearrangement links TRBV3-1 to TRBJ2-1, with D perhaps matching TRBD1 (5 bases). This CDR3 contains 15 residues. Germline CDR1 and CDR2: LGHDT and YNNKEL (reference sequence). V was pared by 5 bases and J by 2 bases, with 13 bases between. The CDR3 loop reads CASSGRTSPYNEQFF. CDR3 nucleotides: TGTGCCAGCAGCGGCCGGACAAGTCCCTACAATGAGCAGTTCTTC.

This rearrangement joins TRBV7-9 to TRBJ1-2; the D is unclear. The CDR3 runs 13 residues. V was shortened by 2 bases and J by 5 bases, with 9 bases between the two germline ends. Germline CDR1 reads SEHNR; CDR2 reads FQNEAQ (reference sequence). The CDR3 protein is CASSLTDLYGYTF. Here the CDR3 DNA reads TGTGCCAGCAGCTTAACGGATCTATATGGCTACACCTTC.

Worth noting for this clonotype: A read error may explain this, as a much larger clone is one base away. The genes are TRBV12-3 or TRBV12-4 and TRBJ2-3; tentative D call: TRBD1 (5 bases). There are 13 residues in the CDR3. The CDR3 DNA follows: TGTGCCAGCAGTTTAAGGACACCAGATACGGAGTATTTT. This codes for CASSLRTPDTEYF.

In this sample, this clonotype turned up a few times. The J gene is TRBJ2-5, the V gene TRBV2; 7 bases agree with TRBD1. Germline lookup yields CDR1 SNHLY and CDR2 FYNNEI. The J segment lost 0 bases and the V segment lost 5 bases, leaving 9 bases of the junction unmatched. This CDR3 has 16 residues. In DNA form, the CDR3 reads TGTGCCAGCAGTAGGACCGGGACAGCTTACCAAGAGACCCAGTACTTC. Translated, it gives CASSRTGTAYQETQYF.

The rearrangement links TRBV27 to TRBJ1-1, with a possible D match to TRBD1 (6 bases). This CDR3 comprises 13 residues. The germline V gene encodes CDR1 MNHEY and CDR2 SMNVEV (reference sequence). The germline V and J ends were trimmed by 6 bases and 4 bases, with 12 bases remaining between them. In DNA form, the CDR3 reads TGTGCCAGCAGAACCTTAGGGGGCACTGAAGCTTTCTTT. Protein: CASRTLGGTEAFF.

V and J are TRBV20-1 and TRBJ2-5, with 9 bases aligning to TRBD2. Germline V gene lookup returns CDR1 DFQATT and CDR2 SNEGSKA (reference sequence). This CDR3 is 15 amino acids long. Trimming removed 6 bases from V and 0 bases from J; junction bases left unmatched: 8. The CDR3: CSAQSPSGDQETQYF. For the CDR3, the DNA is TGCAGTGCCCAGTCGCCTAGCGGGGACCAAGAGACCCAGTACTTC.

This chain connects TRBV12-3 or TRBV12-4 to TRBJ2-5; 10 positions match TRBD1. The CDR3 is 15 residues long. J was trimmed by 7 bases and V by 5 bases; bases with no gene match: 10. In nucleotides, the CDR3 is TGTGCCAGCAGTCCACGGGACAGGGGTTTGTGGACCCAGTACTTC. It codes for CASSPRDRGLWTQYF.

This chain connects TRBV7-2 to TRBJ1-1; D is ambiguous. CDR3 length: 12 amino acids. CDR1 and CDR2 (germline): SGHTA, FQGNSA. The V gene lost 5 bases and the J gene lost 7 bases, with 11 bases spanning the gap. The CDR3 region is CASSAGSIEAFF. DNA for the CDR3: TGTGCCAGCAGCGCCGGGTCCATTGAAGCTTTCTTT.

Here the CDR3 reads CASSQQQGLNTEAFF. The CDR3 nucleotides are TGCGCCAGCAGCCAACAACAGGGCTTGAACACTGAAGCTTTCTTT. The chain has TRBV4-3 and TRBJ1-1; TRBD1 might be the D (6 bases). V lost 2 bases and J lost 0, with 10 bases in between. In germline, CDR1 is LGHNA, CDR2 YSLEER. The CDR3 is made up of 15 amino acids.

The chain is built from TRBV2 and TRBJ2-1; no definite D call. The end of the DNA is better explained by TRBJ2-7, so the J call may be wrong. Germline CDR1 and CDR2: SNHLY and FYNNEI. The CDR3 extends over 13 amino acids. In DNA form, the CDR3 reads TGTGCCAGCAGGATTCGCTCCTACAATGAGCAGTACTTC. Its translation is CASRIRSYNEQYF.

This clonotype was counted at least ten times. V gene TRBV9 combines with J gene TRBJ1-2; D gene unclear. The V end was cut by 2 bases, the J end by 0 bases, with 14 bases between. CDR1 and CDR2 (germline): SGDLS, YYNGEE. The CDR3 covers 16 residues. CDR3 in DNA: TGTGCCAGCAGCGTTCTCGCCGGGGATACTAACTATGGCTACACCTTC. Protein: CASSVLAGDTNYGYTF.